The 8 T cell receptor beta chains reported below all come from one sample, sequenced in a study of blood T cell repertoires in COVID-19. TCRdb's copy holds only in-frame clones and misses some; the assay was immunoSEQ multiplex PCR. This sample carries about 190,000 clones, roughly 90% of them seen once, and the ten largest clones take roughly 0.56%. Material for sequencing was peripheral blood. The source is a man between 45 and 60 years old with acute or convalescent COVID-19.

This clone occurred many times. The chain has TRBV19 and TRBJ1-2; D not resolved. Looked up from germline, CDR1 is LNHDA and CDR2 is SQIVND (reference sequence). With 7 bases removed from V and 4 bases from J, the gap between germline ends came to 16 bases. The CDR3 loop spans 14 amino acids. The CDR3, as DNA: TGTGCCAGTATCAGCGGGCGCAGCATCTATGGCTACACCTTC. Translating it yields CASISGRSIYGYTF.

Here the CDR3 reads CASSLERRTSYEQYF. The CDR3 nucleotides read TGTGCCAGCAGCTTAGAGCGCAGGACATCCTACGAGCAGTACTTC. The genes are TRBV7-2 and TRBJ2-7, with D possibly matching TRBD1 (5 bases). CDR1 and CDR2 from the germline V gene are SGHTA and FQGNSA. V was trimmed by 1 base and J by 1 base, leaving 11 bases between them. CDR3 size: 15 residues. Using reference TRBV7-2 and TRBJ2-7 for the parts outside the CDR3, the full variable domain is GAGVSQSPSNKVTEKGKDVELRCDPISGHTALYWYRQSLGQGLEFLIYFQGNSAPDKSGLPSDRFSAERTGGSVSTLTIQRTQQEDSAVYLCASSLERRTSYEQYFGPGTRLTVT.

The chain is built from TRBV19 and TRBJ1-2; TRBD1 agrees at 8 bases. The CDR3 loop spans 14 amino acids. V gave up 6 bases and J gave up 3 bases; unmatched junction bases: 6. Germline CDR1 LNHDA, CDR2 SQIVND (reference sequence). The DNA of the CDR3 is TGTGCCAGTAGACCCAGGGGGCTTGACTATGGCTACACCTTC. Its protein product is CASRPRGLDYGYTF.

The chain recombines TRBV28 with TRBJ1-4, with no clear D. This CDR3 spans 12 amino acids. The V end lost 6 bases, the J end lost 1 base, and 3 bases lay between the germline ends. Germline values: CDR1 MDHEN, CDR2 SYDVKM. This CDR3 reads CASSQTNEKLFF. As DNA, the CDR3 is TGTGCCAGCAGCCAAACTAATGAAAAACTGTTTTTT.

The rearrangement joins TRBV3-1 (or the pseudogene TRBV3-2) to TRBJ1-2; D ambiguous. The CDR3 length is 12 residues. Between the trimmed V and J ends, which lost 2 bases and 4 bases, there was a span of 5 bases. The V gene's germline CDR1 is LGHDT and CDR2 YNNKEL (reference sequence). The CDR3 region has the DNA TGTGCCAGCAGCCAACACAGCTATGGCTACACCTTC. This translates into CASSQHSYGYTF.

J is TRBJ2-1 and V is TRBV6-5; perhaps TRBD2 as D (5 bases). Germline CDR1 reads MNHEY; CDR2 reads SVGAGI. CDR3 size: 14 residues. V was clipped by 5 bases and J by 3 bases, with 11 bases between them. The CDR3 reads CASSIPRDYNEQFF. CDR3 nucleotides: TGTGCCAGCAGTATCCCCCGGGACTACAATGAGCAGTTCTTC.

This sequence joins TRBV10-3 and TRBJ1-2, with 7 nucleotides matching TRBD1. CDR1 ENHRY and CDR2 SYGVKD come from the germline V gene. J lost 6 bases, V lost 1 base, and 5 bases had no gene match. There are 14 residues in the CDR3. The CDR3 DNA reads TGTGCCATCAGTGAGTATACAGGGGATCATGGCTACACCTTC. Amino acids: CAISEYTGDHGYTF.

The chain combines TRBV27 with TRBJ1-3; weak D call: TRBD1 (5 bases). This CDR3 is 11 amino acids long. Germline loops: CDR1 MNHEY, CDR2 SMNVEV (reference sequence). Deletions cut 5 bases from V and 9 bases from J, with 8 bases between. The CDR3 DNA reads TGTGCCAGCAGTCAGGGTACCACCATATATTTT. Protein product: CASSQGTTIYF.